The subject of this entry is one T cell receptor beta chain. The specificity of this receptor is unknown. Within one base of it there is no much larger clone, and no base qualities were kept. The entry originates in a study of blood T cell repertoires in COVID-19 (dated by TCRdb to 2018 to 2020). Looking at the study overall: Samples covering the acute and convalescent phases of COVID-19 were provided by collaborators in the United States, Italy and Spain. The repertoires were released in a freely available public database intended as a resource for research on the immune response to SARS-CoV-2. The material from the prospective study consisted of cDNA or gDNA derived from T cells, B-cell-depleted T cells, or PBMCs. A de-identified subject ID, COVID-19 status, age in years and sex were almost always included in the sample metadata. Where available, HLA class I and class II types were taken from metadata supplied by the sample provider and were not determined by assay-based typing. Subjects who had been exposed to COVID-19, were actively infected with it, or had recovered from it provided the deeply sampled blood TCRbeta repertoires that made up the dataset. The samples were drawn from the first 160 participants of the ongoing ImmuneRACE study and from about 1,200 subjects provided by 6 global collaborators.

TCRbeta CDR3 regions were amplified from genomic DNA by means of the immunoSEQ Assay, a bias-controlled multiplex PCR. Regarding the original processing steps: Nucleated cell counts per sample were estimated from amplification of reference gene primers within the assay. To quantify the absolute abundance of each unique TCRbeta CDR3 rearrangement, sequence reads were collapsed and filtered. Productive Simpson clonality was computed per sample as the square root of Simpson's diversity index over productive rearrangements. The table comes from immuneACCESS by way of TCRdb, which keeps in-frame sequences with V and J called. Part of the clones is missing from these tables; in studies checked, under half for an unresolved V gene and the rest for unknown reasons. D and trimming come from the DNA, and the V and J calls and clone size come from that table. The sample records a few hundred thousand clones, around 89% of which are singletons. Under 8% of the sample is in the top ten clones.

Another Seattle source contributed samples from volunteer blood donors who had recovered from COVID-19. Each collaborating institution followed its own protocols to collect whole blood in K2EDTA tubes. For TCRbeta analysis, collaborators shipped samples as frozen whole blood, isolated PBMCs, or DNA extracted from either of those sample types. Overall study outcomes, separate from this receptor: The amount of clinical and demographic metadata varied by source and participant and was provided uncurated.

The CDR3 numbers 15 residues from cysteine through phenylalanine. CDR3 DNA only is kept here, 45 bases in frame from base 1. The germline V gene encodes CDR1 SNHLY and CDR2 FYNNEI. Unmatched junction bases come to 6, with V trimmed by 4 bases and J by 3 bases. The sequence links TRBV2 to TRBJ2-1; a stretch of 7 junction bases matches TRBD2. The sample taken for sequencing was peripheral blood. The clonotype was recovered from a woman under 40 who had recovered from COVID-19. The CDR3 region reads CASSVASGNYNEQFF. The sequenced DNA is TGTGCCAGCAGTGTGGCTAGCGGCAACTACAATGAGCAGTTCTTC.